The TCR beta chain described here comes from a study of cytomegalovirus exposure and HLA in healthy donors. Across the study: There were tens of millions of unique TCRs (from HLA-typed donors) in an early data release.

With 60 Vbeta and 13 Jbeta primers, the PCR was carried out. The protocol was immunoSEQ multiplex PCR, while the TCRdb copy is restricted to in-frame clones and leaves out a portion. The data contain under 130,000 clones, roughly 79% of them singletons. The CDR3 sequence is 15 residues long. V dropped 7 bases and J dropped 9; count of bases not matched to a gene: 12. CDR1 and CDR2 (germline): MNHEY, SVGAGI. Regarding the study as a whole: V- and J-gene trimming of TCR beta was linked (in a later analysis) to a missense DCLRE1C variant. Analyses of presence/absence relied on an assumption of roughly uniform sequencing depth across donors.

Regarding this clone: The antigen is not known.

This chain joins TRBV6-5 and TRBJ1-4, with 9 bases lining up with TRBD1. The clonotype was recovered from a man aged 35 to 55 in good health and CMV-seronegative. Material: PBMCs. The CDR3 loop is CASTPSGQGSKKLFF. CDR3 nucleotides: TGTGCCAGCACCCCTTCTGGACAGGGGTCGAAAAAACTGTTTTTT.